Following are 23 T cell receptor beta chains from one sample sequenced in a study of T-cell memory formation after mild COVID-19. MiXCR, run by TCRdb on the 5' RACE reads, gives a single entry per CDR3 protein. This table has roughly 150,000 distinct CDR3 sequences, roughly 13% appearing once. Input material: PBMCs or a T cell subset sorted from them (not recorded which). These receptors were obtained from a man aged 18-30 years who had mild COVID-19 (a few samples of this study predate the infection). Cell type and time point are not known.

This clonotype was counted only a few times. V is TRBV20-1 and J is TRBJ1-5, with D maybe TRBD1 (5 bases). The germline V gene encodes CDR1 DFQATT and CDR2 SNEGSKA (reference sequence). The CDR3 covers 14 residues. V was clipped by 4 bases and J by 4 bases, with 14 bases between them. CDR3: CSATKAGVNQPQHF. The CDR3 bases are TGCAGTGCTACCAAGGCGGGGGTTAATCAGCCCCAGCATTTT.

The chain links TRBV18 to TRBJ1-2; D is ambiguous. The length of the CDR3 is 14 residues. Germline loops: CDR1 KGHSH, CDR2 LQKENI. Trimming removed 6 bases from V and 8 bases from J, with 19 bases in between. CDR3 DNA sequence: TGTGCCAGCTCTCTCCGGGAGCTGGGGAGAGGCTACACCTTC. This gives the protein CASSLRELGRGYTF.

This chain joins TRBV10-1 and TRBJ1-4; D uncertain. Trimming shortened V by 3 bases and J by 3 bases, and 11 bases separated the two germline ends. Germline V gene lookup returns CDR1 WNHNN and CDR2 SYGVQD (reference sequence). The CDR3 covers 15 residues. CDR3 amino acids: CASSDGSTANEKLFF. The DNA of the CDR3 is TGCGCCAGCAGTGATGGTTCGACGGCTAATGAAAAACTGTTTTTT.

This clonotype has more than one count but fewer than ten. The gene calls are TRBV7-6 and TRBJ1-1; 7 bases fit TRBD1. The germline gives CDR1 SGHVS, CDR2 FNYEAQ. Trimming removed 5 bases from V and 0 bases from J; junction bases left unmatched: 6. This CDR3 is built from 15 residues. This CDR3 reads CASSPWTGMNTEAFF. The CDR3 DNA reads as TGTGCCAGCAGCCCTTGGACAGGAATGAACACTGAAGCTTTCTTT.

This chain uses TRBV7-9 with TRBJ2-3; D remains ambiguous. V gave up 5 bases and J gave up 1 base, with 13 bases separating them. The V gene's germline CDR1 is SEHNR and CDR2 FQNEAQ (reference sequence). The CDR3 loop spans 15 amino acids. CDR3 sequence (DNA): TGTGCCAGCAGCCGAGCAAGCCGGGGCACAGATACGCAGTATTTT. The encoded protein is CASSRASRGTDTQYF.

The V and J genes are TRBV18 and TRBJ2-5; maybe TRBD2 (5 bases). Germline CDR1 reads KGHSH; CDR2 reads LQKENI. V was pared by 5 bases and J by 2 bases, with 12 bases between. This CDR3 is 14 amino acids long. CDR3 in DNA: TGTGCCAGCTCAACACTAGGATCACAAGAGACCCAGTACTTC. Translation gives CASSTLGSQETQYF.

This chain joins TRBV5-4 and TRBJ1-1, with D perhaps TRBD1 (6 bases). Deletions cut 4 bases from V and 0 bases from J, with 19 bases between. Per the germline V gene, CDR1 is SGHNT and CDR2 is YYREEE (reference sequence). The CDR3 has 17 residues. The CDR3 sequence: CASSPYPGTTMNTEAFF. As DNA, the CDR3 is TGTGCCAGCAGCCCTTACCCCGGGACAACCATGAACACTGAAGCTTTCTTT. The full variable domain, completed using reference TRBV5-4 and TRBJ1-1, is ETGVTQSPTHLIKTRGQQVTLRCSSQSGHNTVSWYQQALGQGPQFIFQYYREEENGRGNFPPRFSGLQFPNYSSELNVNALELDDSALYLCASSPYPGTTMNTEAFFGQGTRLTVV.

The chain links TRBV2 to TRBJ1-1, with TRBD1 identical over 9 bases. The CDR3 runs to 15 residues. The germline CDR1 and CDR2 sequences are SNHLY and FYNNEI. After removal of 4 bases from V and 1 base from J, the junction contained 4 bases not matched to a gene. The CDR3 region is CASSGVGQGNTEAFF. The CDR3 DNA reads as TGTGCCAGCAGTGGTGTGGGACAGGGGAACACTGAAGCTTTCTTT. Combining the CDR3 with reference TRBV2 and TRBJ1-1 gives the whole variable domain EPEVTQTPSHQVTQMGQEVILRCVPISNHLYFYWYRQILGQKVEFLVSFYNNEISEKSEIFDDQFSVERPDGSNFTLKIRSTKLEDSAMYFCASSGVGQGNTEAFFGQGTRLTVV.

This clonotype was seen a few times. The chain employs TRBV5-1 and TRBJ1-4; D ambiguous. Between the trimmed V and J ends, which lost 4 bases and 4 bases, there was a span of 11 bases. There are 14 residues in the CDR3. Germline CDR1 SGHRS, CDR2 YFSETQ. The CDR3, as DNA: TGCGCCAGCAGCCCTCAGGCGAATAATGAAAAACTGTTTTTT. This encodes CASSPQANNEKLFF. Supplemented by reference TRBV5-1 and TRBJ1-4, the full variable domain reads KAGVTQTPRYLIKTRGQQVTLSCSPISGHRSVSWYQQTPGQGLQFLFEYFSETQRNKGNFPGRFSGRQFSNSRSEMNVSTLELGDSALYLCASSPQANNEKLFFGSGTQLSVL.

This clonotype turned up a few times. The chain recombines TRBV12-3 or TRBV12-4 with TRBJ1-5; D not resolved. Trimming shortened V by 3 bases and J by 4 bases, and 7 bases separated the two germline ends. The CDR3 extends over 13 amino acids. The CDR3 spells CASSFPGNQPQHF. DNA of the CDR3: TGTGCCAGCAGTTTCCCGGGGAATCAGCCCCAGCATTTT.

This clonotype was observed a handful of times. The chain links TRBV20-1 to TRBJ1-1; tentatively, D is TRBD1 (5 bases). The CDR3 has 12 amino acids. Germline V gives CDR1 DFQATT, CDR2 SNEGSKA (reference sequence). V was cut by 3 bases and J by 1 base, with 6 bases left in between. The CDR3 protein is CSARGPNTEAFF. As DNA, the CDR3 is TGCAGTGCTAGGGGGCCGAACACTGAAGCTTTCTTT.

The V gene is TRBV7-3, the J gene TRBJ2-7; either TRBD1 or TRBD2 may fit D (5 bases each). The V gene's germline CDR1 is SGHTA and CDR2 FQGTGA. Trimming took off 5 bases at V and 4 bases at J, with 12 bases between the two ends. There are 13 residues in the CDR3. The CDR3 DNA sequence: TGTGCCAGCAGCCCACGTGGGGGTTACGAGCAGTACTTC. This translates into CASSPRGGYEQYF.

The rearrangement joins TRBV12-3 or TRBV12-4 to TRBJ1-1, with D maybe TRBD1 (5 bases). V was cut by 3 bases and J by 5 bases, with 13 bases left in between. The length of the CDR3 is 14 residues. The CDR3 spells CASSLGGSNTEAFF. CDR3 DNA sequence: TGTGCCAGCAGTTTGGGGGGGTCGAATACTGAAGCTTTCTTT.

In DNA, the CDR3 is TGTGCCAGCACCGGGACAGCCAACTATGGCTACACCTTC. Residues: CASTGTANYGYTF. The chain has TRBV9 and TRBJ1-2, with TRBD1 matching 7 bases. The CDR3 runs to 13 residues. CDR1 and CDR2 from the germline V gene are SGDLS and YYNGEE. With 6 bases clipped from V and 2 bases from J, the junction kept 4 bases outside the gene matches.

This clonotype was counted a few times. The rearrangement links TRBV6-5 to TRBJ1-2, with D possibly TRBD1 on 5 matching bases. Germline CDR1 reads MNHEY; CDR2 reads SVGAGI. This CDR3 contains 15 residues. Trimming cost V 4 bases and J 2 bases, with 14 bases left between them. CDR3 DNA: TGTGCCAGCAGTTCGACCGGGGCCAGAAACTATGGCTACACCTTC. Its protein is CASSSTGARNYGYTF.

This chain connects TRBV18 to TRBJ2-7, with 8 bases aligning to TRBD2. Per germline, CDR1 KGHSH and CDR2 LQKENI. V lost 3 bases to trimming and J lost 5 bases; unmatched junction nucleotides: 9. This CDR3 has 15 residues. DNA of the CDR3: TGTGCCAGCTCACCCTCGACGGGGGGGAAAGACGAGCAGTACTTC. Protein product: CASSPSTGGKDEQYF.

This clonotype was observed a handful of times. The V and J genes are TRBV20-1 and TRBJ2-3; D possibly corresponds to TRBD1 (6 bases). There are 16 residues in the CDR3. Trimming pared 5 bases from V and 1 base from J, leaving 19 bases between. Germline-derived CDR1 and CDR2 are DFQATT and SNEGSKA (reference sequence). The CDR3 sequence is CSAPGVRLTGTDTQYF. The CDR3, as DNA: TGCAGTGCTCCAGGGGTCAGGCTCACGGGCACAGATACGCAGTATTTT.

This clonotype was recorded at least ten times. The chain joins TRBV7-3 to TRBJ2-1, with 12 bases that match TRBD1. Trimming at V came to 7 bases and at J to 7 bases, leaving 14 bases not matched to a gene. Germline CDR1 reads SGHTA; CDR2 reads FQGTGA. This CDR3 has 17 amino acids. CDR3: CASTKRGGTGGWNEQFF. The CDR3, as DNA: TGTGCCAGCACGAAAAGGGGCGGGACAGGGGGCTGGAATGAGCAGTTCTTC.

This clonotype has more than one count but fewer than ten. This chain joins TRBV5-1 and TRBJ2-2; D may correspond to TRBD1 or TRBD2 (5 bases each). Germline values: CDR1 SGHRS, CDR2 YFSETQ. CDR3 length: 16 residues. Deletions cut 0 bases from V and 4 bases from J, with 13 bases between. DNA for the CDR3: TGCGCCAGCAGCTTGGCCCAGGGACCGGGCACCGGGGAGCTGTTTTTT. Its translation is CASSLAQGPGTGELFF.

This chain connects TRBV5-1 to TRBJ2-3; the D gene is possibly TRBD1 (6 bases). The CDR3 has 14 amino acids. V shed 3 bases and J shed 2 bases, with 10 bases lying between them. Germline V gives CDR1 SGHRS, CDR2 YFSETQ. Written as DNA, the CDR3 is TGCGCCAGCAGCTCACAGGGCTACACAGATACGCAGTATTTT. Translation: CASSSQGYTDTQYF.

This clonotype was counted only a few times. The CDR3 nucleotides are TGCGCCAGCAGCTCCGGAGTAGCGGGGTGGGCAGATACGCAGTATTTT. Translated: CASSSGVAGWADTQYF. The chain links TRBV5-1 to TRBJ2-3; the match to TRBD2 covers 8 bases. Germline V lookup: CDR1 SGHRS, CDR2 YFSETQ. V dropped 3 bases and J dropped 4; count of bases not matched to a gene: 10. The CDR3 totals 16 residues.

The V call is TRBV28, the J call TRBJ2-2; D not certain. The V end lost 8 bases, the J end lost 5 bases, and 9 bases lay between the germline ends. CDR3 size: 12 residues. The germline CDR1 and CDR2 sequences are MDHEN and SYDVKM. The CDR3 spells CASLRQTGELFF. CDR3 nucleotides: TGTGCCAGCCTCCGCCAGACCGGGGAGCTGTTTTTT. The whole variable domain, remainder taken from reference TRBV28 and TRBJ2-2, is DVKVTQSSRYLVKRTGEKVFLECVQDMDHENMFWYRQDPGLGLRLIYFSYDVKMKEKGDIPEGYSVSREKKERFSLILESASTNQTSMYLCASLRQTGELFFGEGSRLTVL.

This clonotype was seen more than once but under ten times. The chain couples TRBV7-2 to TRBJ2-3; D gene ambiguous. CDR1 is SGHTA and CDR2 is FQGNSA in the germline V gene. The CDR3 contains 14 residues. V was pared by 4 bases and J by 3 bases, with 11 bases between. This CDR3 is CASSWSPSTDTQYF. CDR3 DNA: TGTGCCAGCAGCTGGAGCCCCTCTACAGATACGCAGTATTTT.